The 21 T cell receptor beta chains listed next were all sequenced from one sample in a study of T-cell memory formation after mild COVID-19. TCRdb re-called the 5' RACE reads with MiXCR, one entry per CDR3 protein. The sample contains about 320,000 distinct CDR3 sequences, 13% to 15% of which appear only once. The sequencing input was PBMCs or a T cell subset sorted from them (not recorded which). Source of these receptors: a man aged 18-30 years who had mild COVID-19 (a few samples of this study predate the infection). Cell type and time point are not known.

V and J are TRBV7-2 and TRBJ1-2, with D unclear. CDR3 length: 13 residues. Per germline, CDR1 SGHTA and CDR2 FQGNSA. V lost 1 base, J lost 4 bases, and 7 bases lay in between. Here the CDR3 DNA reads TGTGCCAGCAGCTTAGACACCTTCTATGGCTACACCTTC. Protein product: CASSLDTFYGYTF. Looking up the rest from reference TRBV7-2 and TRBJ1-2 gives the full variable domain: GAGVSQSPSNKVTEKGKDVELRCDPISGHTALYWYRQSLGQGLEFLIYFQGNSAPDKSGLPSDRFSAERTGGSVSTLTIQRTQQEDSAVYLCASSLDTFYGYTFGSGTRLTVV.

This clonotype occurred a few times. The chain combines TRBV27 with TRBJ2-7; TRBD2 might be the D (6 bases). The CDR3 runs to 14 residues. Per germline, CDR1 MNHEY and CDR2 SMNVEV (reference sequence). V lost 3 bases and J 6 bases, leaving 15 bases between the germline ends. The CDR3 coding sequence is TGTGCCAGCAGTTTCCGAGGGACTGGAAGCGAGCAGTACTTC. This translates into CASSFRGTGSEQYF.

This clonotype was detected many times. The J gene is TRBJ2-3, the V gene TRBV5-1; 15 bases line up with TRBD2. The ends lost 4 bases at V and 10 bases at J; junction bases unmatched: 13. In germline, CDR1 is SGHRS, CDR2 YFSETQ. This CDR3 is 17 amino acids long. The CDR3 loop reads CASSPLGLAGGPGAQYF. In DNA form, the CDR3 reads TGCGCCAGCAGCCCCCTGGGACTAGCGGGGGGTCCCGGAGCGCAGTATTTT.

This clonotype was counted only a few times. This chain links TRBV20-1 with TRBJ1-5; 7 bases are shared with TRBD1. The CDR3 length is 16 residues. Germline CDR1 is DFQATT and CDR2 is SNEGSKA (reference sequence). V dropped 0 bases and J dropped 1; count of bases not matched to a gene: 6. The CDR3 protein is CSARDLARGSNQPQHF. For the CDR3, the DNA is TGCAGTGCTAGAGATCTAGCCAGGGGGAGCAATCAGCCCCAGCATTTT.

The CDR3 DNA is TGTGCCAGCAGCCCGAGGACAGGGGCCGAAGAGACCCAGTACTTC. This codes for CASSPRTGAEETQYF. The V gene is TRBV5-6, the J gene TRBJ2-5; 9 bases align to TRBD1. The length of the CDR3 is 15 residues. Germline assignment: CDR1 SGHDT and CDR2 YYEEEE. V lost 4 bases to trimming and J lost 3 bases; unmatched junction nucleotides: 7.

The chain recombines TRBV7-2 with TRBJ2-1; a weak D match, TRBD2 (5 bases). Trimming cost V 1 base and J 7 bases, with 11 bases left between them. Germline loops: CDR1 SGHTA, CDR2 FQGNSA. The CDR3 runs to 14 residues. DNA of the CDR3: TGTGCCAGCAGCTTAGGGAGGAGGAGGAATGAGCAGTTCTTC. It yields the protein CASSLGRRRNEQFF. Combining the CDR3 with reference TRBV7-2 and TRBJ2-1 gives the whole variable domain GAGVSQSPSNKVTEKGKDVELRCDPISGHTALYWYRQSLGQGLEFLIYFQGNSAPDKSGLPSDRFSAERTGGSVSTLTIQRTQQEDSAVYLCASSLGRRRNEQFFGPGTRLTVL.

The gene calls are TRBV6-5 and TRBJ1-1, with a tentative D call TRBD1 (5 bases). CDR1 MNHEY and CDR2 SVGAGI come from the germline V gene. V dropped 4 bases and J dropped 2 bases, with 11 bases sitting between them. The CDR3 is 14 amino acids. As DNA, the CDR3 is TGTGCCAGCAGTTCCCCGACAGACAACACTGAAGCTTTCTTT. This sequence encodes CASSSPTDNTEAFF.

The table lists this clonotype with a few counts. The chain couples TRBV5-1 to TRBJ2-1, with D unclear. The CDR3 contains 13 residues. CDR1 is SGHRS and CDR2 is YFSETQ in the germline V gene. Deletions cut 0 bases from V and 6 bases from J, with 7 bases between. The CDR3 protein is CASSLDGPNEQFF. The CDR3 nucleotides read TGCGCCAGCAGCTTGGACGGGCCCAATGAGCAGTTCTTC.

This clonotype was recorded a few times. The chain is built from TRBV4-3 and TRBJ2-1; the D gene is possibly TRBD1 (6 bases). Germline values: CDR1 LGHNA, CDR2 YSLEER. The CDR3 consists of 15 residues. Trimming shortened V by 0 bases and J by 2 bases, and 8 bases separated the two germline ends. This CDR3 is CASSQDWTAYNEQFF. CDR3 DNA: TGCGCCAGCAGCCAAGATTGGACAGCCTACAATGAGCAGTTCTTC.

This chain joins TRBV5-6 and TRBJ2-7; D might be TRBD1 (6 bases). V lost 4 bases, J lost 3 bases, and 11 bases lay in between. Germline CDR1 SGHDT, CDR2 YYEEEE. The CDR3 is made up of 13 amino acids. The CDR3 DNA is TGTGCCAGCAGCGAAGACAGGTTCTACGAGCAGTACTTC. This sequence encodes CASSEDRFYEQYF.

This sequence joins TRBV7-8 and TRBJ1-2; no reliable D call. Germline loops: CDR1 SGHVS, CDR2 FQNEAQ. The CDR3 is 13 residues long. V lost 4 bases, J lost 2 bases, and 8 bases lay in between. CDR3 bases: TGTGCCAGCAGCTCGCTTAGAAACTATGGCTACACCTTC. It yields the protein CASSSLRNYGYTF.

This clonotype was picked up many times. The J gene is TRBJ2-2, the V gene TRBV7-2, with 8 bases matching TRBD2. Germline V gene sequence: CDR1 SGHTA, CDR2 FQGNSA. The J segment lost 5 bases and the V segment lost 5 bases, leaving 7 bases of the junction unmatched. CDR3 length equals 15 residues. CDR3 sequence (DNA): TGTGCCAGCAGCCTCGGGGGGGCCCTAACCGGGGAGCTGTTTTTT. This codes for CASSLGGALTGELFF.

The chain couples TRBV9 to TRBJ2-3; D remains unclear. Trimming cost V 0 bases and J 0 bases, with 8 bases left between them. The germline gives CDR1 SGDLS, CDR2 YYNGEE. The CDR3 covers 15 residues. CDR3 in amino acids: CASSVASLSTDTQYF. The CDR3 nucleotides are TGTGCCAGCAGCGTAGCATCTTTAAGCACAGATACGCAGTATTTT.

This clonotype was recorded a few times. V is TRBV10-3 and J is TRBJ2-3; 9 bases are a match to TRBD2. The CDR3 is made up of 14 amino acids. After removal of 6 bases from V and 6 bases from J, the junction contained 7 bases not matched to a gene. Per germline, CDR1 ENHRY and CDR2 SYGVKD. CDR3 nucleotides: TGTGCCATCAGAAGCGGGGGGCCCGGCGATACGCAGTATTTT. It is translated as CAIRSGGPGDTQYF.

The chain carries TRBV10-1 and TRBJ2-5; possibly TRBD1 or TRBD2 for D (5 bases each). Germline V gene lookup returns CDR1 WNHNN and CDR2 SYGVQD (reference sequence). CDR3 length equals 14 residues. With 4 bases removed from V and 5 bases from J, the gap between germline ends came to 14 bases. CDR3 amino acids: CASSVTAWGETQYF. In nucleotides, the CDR3 is TGCGCCAGCAGTGTGACAGCTTGGGGGGAGACCCAGTACTTC.

This clonotype was recorded at least ten times. The V gene is TRBV6-5, the J gene TRBJ1-1, with a weak D call TRBD1 (5 bases). There are 13 residues in the CDR3. V was clipped by 2 bases and J by 1 base, with 5 bases between them. Germline V gives CDR1 MNHEY, CDR2 SVGAGI. This CDR3 is CASSYGGNTEAFF. In DNA, the CDR3 is TGTGCCAGCAGTTACGGGGGGAACACTGAAGCTTTCTTT.

This clonotype was seen only a few times. V is TRBV29-1 and J is TRBJ1-3; no firm D call. V was shortened by 7 bases and J by 0 bases, with 7 bases between the two germline ends. The CDR3 is 12 amino acids. CDR1 is SQVTM, CDR2 ANQGSEA, per germline. CDR3 DNA sequence: TGCAGCGGACGACACTCTGGAAACACCATATATTTT. It specifies CSGRHSGNTIYF.

Ten or more counts support this clonotype. J is TRBJ2-5 and V is TRBV7-8, with D maybe TRBD2 (7 bases). The CDR3 runs to 15 residues. Germline CDR1 SGHVS, CDR2 FQNEAQ. Trimming stripped 0 bases from V and 5 bases from J, with 13 bases between. CDR3 residues: CASSLATGGRETQYF. The DNA for the CDR3 is TGTGCCAGCAGCTTAGCGACGGGGGGCCGGGAGACCCAGTACTTC. Full variable domain (rest looked up from reference TRBV7-8 and TRBJ2-5): GAGVSQSPRYKVAKRGQDVALRCDPISGHVSLFWYQQALGQGPEFLTYFQNEAQLDKSGLPSDRFFAERPEGSVSTLKIQRTQQEDSAVYLCASSLATGGRETQYFGPGTRLLVL.

This clonotype has ten or more counts. The chain employs TRBV5-1 and TRBJ2-7; possibly TRBD1 for D (5 bases). Germline CDR1 is SGHRS and CDR2 is YFSETQ. CDR3 length: 11 amino acids. With 6 bases removed from V and 2 bases from J, the gap between germline ends came to 6 bases. This chain's CDR3 is CASKGAYEQYF. The CDR3, as DNA: TGCGCCAGCAAAGGGGCCTACGAGCAGTACTTC.

The chain carries TRBV5-1 and TRBJ1-1; D is possibly TRBD1 (6 bases). Germline CDR1 SGHRS, CDR2 YFSETQ. This CDR3 is 16 amino acids long. V lost 0 bases, J lost 4 bases, and 16 bases lay in between. In nucleotides, the CDR3 is TGCGCCAGCAGCTTGGCCTTCGGGGGCAGCGGCACTGAAGCTTTCTTT. Its protein is CASSLAFGGSGTEAFF.

The chain combines TRBV20-1 with TRBJ2-7; 10 bases agree with TRBD1. V shed 2 bases, J shed 1 base, and the junction held 2 bases outside the gene matches. Germline CDR1 and CDR2: DFQATT and SNEGSKA (reference sequence). The CDR3 is 14 amino acids. The CDR3 protein is CSARWDRGSYEQYV. CDR3 nucleotides: TGCAGTGCTAGATGGGACAGGGGATCCTACGAGCAGTACGTC.